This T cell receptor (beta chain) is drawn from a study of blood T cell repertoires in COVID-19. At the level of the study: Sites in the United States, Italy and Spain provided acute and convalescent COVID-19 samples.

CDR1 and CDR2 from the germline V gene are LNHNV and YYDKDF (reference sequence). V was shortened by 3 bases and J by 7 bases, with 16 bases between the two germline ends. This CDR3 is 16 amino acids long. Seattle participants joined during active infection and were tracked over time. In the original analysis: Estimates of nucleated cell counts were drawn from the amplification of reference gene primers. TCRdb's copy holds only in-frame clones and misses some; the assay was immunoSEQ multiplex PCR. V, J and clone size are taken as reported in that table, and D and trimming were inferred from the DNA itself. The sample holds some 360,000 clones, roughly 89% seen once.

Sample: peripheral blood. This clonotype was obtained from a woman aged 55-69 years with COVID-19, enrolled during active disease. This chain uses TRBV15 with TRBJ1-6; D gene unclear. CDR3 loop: CATSRSDSSGNSPLHF. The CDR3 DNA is TGTGCCACCAGCAGGTCAGATTCCTCCGGGAATTCACCCCTCCACTTT.